These 2 T cell receptor beta chains were all obtained from the same sample, sequenced in a study of T cell repertoires in cytomegalovirus infection. No antigen is known for these receptors. TCRdb re-called the reads with MiXCR, one entry per CDR3 protein. The sample contains about 830,000 distinct CDR3 sequences, around a third of which appear only once. Specimen: cultured CD8+ T cells from PBMCs, collected from culture after CMV antigen stimulation. The receptors originated from a human donor in good health (CMV status not recorded). Some clones in this sample may be carry-over from other donors' samples.

The gene calls are TRBV24-1 and TRBJ2-2, with 7 bases matching TRBD1. The CDR3 contains 14 residues. J gave up 0 bases and V 10 bases, and 4 bases lay outside the gene matches. Germline CDR1 KGHDR, CDR2 SFDVKD. CDR3 nucleotide sequence: TGTGCCACACGGGACAGCACGAACACCGGGGAGCTGTTTTTT. Its translation is CATRDSTNTGELFF.

This clonotype was detected only a few times. The junction departs from the called germline gene at one end, perhaps through a read error. The CDR3 loop reads CASRGDYTPNEQFF. The CDR3 nucleotides are TGTGCCTCCAGGGGGGACTATACCCCCAATGAGCAGTTCTTC. The rearrangement joins TRBV15 to TRBJ2-1; D may correspond to TRBD1 or TRBD2 (7 bases each). Germline V gene sequence: CDR1 LNHNV, CDR2 YYDKDF (reference sequence). This CDR3 contains 14 residues.